Presented here are 12 T cell receptor beta chains from one specimen sequenced in a study of CD8 T cells in ankylosing spondylitis. For these TCRs, the target antigens are not known. Findings and limits, study-wide: For ankylosing spondylitis blood, a TCR beta motif of 7 or 8 highly homologous variants appeared characteristic.

TCRdb itself ran the 5' RACE reads through MiXCR, one entry per CDR3 protein. The sample lists about 800,000 distinct CDR3 sequences, around 11% occurring once. The specimen sequenced was blood, either unsorted or a sorted T cell fraction (not recorded which). The receptors were sampled from a male donor with ankylosing spondylitis.

The V and J genes are TRBV25-1 and TRBJ2-7; D may match TRBD1 or TRBD2 (5 bases each). The CDR3 covers 15 residues. Germline V CDR1 and CDR2: MGHDK, SYGVNS. V was shortened by 8 bases and J by 2 bases, with 19 bases between the two germline ends. CDR3 region: CASARSRGVTYEQYF. The CDR3 DNA follows: TGTGCCAGCGCCCGCTCAAGAGGGGTGACCTACGAGCAGTACTTC.

The DNA for the CDR3 is TGTGCCAGCAGCTCGACAGGTGCAAGTAGAAATGAGCAGTTCTTC. Translating it yields CASSSTGASRNEQFF. The rearrangement uses TRBV9 and TRBJ2-1; tentative D call: TRBD1 (6 bases). The germline V gene encodes CDR1 SGDLS and CDR2 YYNGEE. V lost 4 bases and J 7 bases, leaving 18 bases between the germline ends. This CDR3 region has 15 residues.

The chain employs TRBV5-4 and TRBJ1-1; 9 nucleotides agree with TRBD1. The CDR3 extends over 14 amino acids. The germline gives CDR1 SGHNT, CDR2 YYREEE (reference sequence). V trimming: 4 bases; J trimming: 4 bases; junction bases outside the gene matches: 5. CDR3 loop: CASSVQGAGTEAFF. In nucleotides, the CDR3 is TGTGCCAGCAGCGTACAGGGGGCTGGCACTGAAGCTTTCTTT.

This clonotype was seen a handful of times. The rearrangement uses TRBV4-3 and TRBJ1-5; D is uncertain. Germline V gene data show CDR1 as LGHNA and CDR2 as YSLEER. V was clipped by 2 bases and J by 2 bases, with 10 bases between them. The length of the CDR3 is 15 residues. CDR3 bases: TGCGCCAGCAGCCAATCCTGGTGGGGCAATCAGCCCCAGCATTTT. Protein product: CASSQSWWGNQPQHF.

The chain recombines TRBV7-2 with TRBJ2-3; 8 nucleotides align to TRBD2. The CDR3 loop spans 14 amino acids. V shed 2 bases, J shed 4 bases, and the junction held 2 bases outside the gene matches. CDR1 and CDR2 from the germline V gene are SGHTA and FQGNSA. In DNA, the CDR3 is TGTGCCAGCAGCTTAAGGCGGGAGGCAGATACGCAGTATTTT. Protein product: CASSLRREADTQYF.

This clonotype was counted only a few times. The gene calls are TRBV20-1 and TRBJ2-5; 9 bases map to TRBD2. CDR3 length: 12 amino acids. CDR1 is DFQATT and CDR2 is SNEGSKA in the germline V gene (reference sequence). The chain's CDR3 is CIFWAGGETQYF. The CDR3 nucleotides are TGCATTTTTTGGGCGGGAGGGGAGACCCAGTACTTC.

CDR3 in DNA: TGCAGCGTTGACCGAGCGAACATACTAGCGGGAGCTGATAATGAGCAGTTCTTC. The encoded protein is CSVDRANILAGADNEQFF. V usage is TRBV29-1 and J usage is TRBJ2-1; 11 bases map to TRBD2. V was clipped by 3 bases and J by 7 bases; unmatched bases: 17. CDR3 length equals 18 residues. Germline V lookup: CDR1 SQVTM, CDR2 ANQGSEA.

The rearrangement joins TRBV20-1 to TRBJ2-1; 7 nucleotides line up with TRBD2. Germline trimming cut 7 bases from V and 9 bases from J; bases unmatched to any gene: 15. The CDR3 is 14 residues long. Per germline, CDR1 DFQATT and CDR2 SNEGSKA (reference sequence). The CDR3 nucleotides read TGCAGTGTTGTAAGGTGGACTAGACGAAGTGAGCAGTTCTTC. This gives the protein CSVVRWTRRSEQFF.

The chain carries TRBV24-1 and TRBJ2-5; TRBD1 aligns across 8 bases. The germline V gene has CDR1 KGHDR and CDR2 SFDVKD. This CDR3 has 15 residues. The V gene end was trimmed by 2 bases and the J gene end by 4 bases; junction bases not matched to a gene: 5. As DNA, the CDR3 is TGTGCCACCAGTGATTCAGGACAGGGAGCAGAGACCCAGTACTTC. This translates into CATSDSGQGAETQYF.

The chain has TRBV6-5 and TRBJ2-7, with D perhaps given as TRBD1 or TRBD2 (5 bases each). The CDR3 runs 13 residues. Germline values: CDR1 MNHEY, CDR2 SVGAGI. Trimming shortened V by 8 bases and J by 5 bases, and 16 bases separated the two germline ends. The CDR3 DNA follows: TGTGCCAGCGGTTGGGGACCCGAGGACGAGCAGTACTTC. Translation gives CASGWGPEDEQYF.

Only a few counts were recorded for this clonotype. This sequence joins TRBV5-1 and TRBJ2-7, with D perhaps TRBD2 (6 bases). V lost 6 bases and J 3 bases, leaving 13 bases between the germline ends. This CDR3 region has 13 residues. Germline V gives CDR1 SGHRS, CDR2 YFSETQ. In DNA form, the CDR3 reads TGCGCCAGCAAAGGGGACTCCAACTACGAGCAGTACTTC. Amino acids: CASKGDSNYEQYF.

Many counts were recorded for this clonotype. The chain joins TRBV29-1 to TRBJ2-1; 9 bases map to TRBD2. The CDR3 has 16 residues. The germline V gene has CDR1 SQVTM and CDR2 ANQGSEA. Germline trimming cut 0 bases from V and 1 base from J; bases unmatched to any gene: 4. CDR3 in amino acids: CSVEEGTSRSYNEQFF. For the CDR3, the DNA is TGCAGCGTTGAAGAGGGGACTAGCCGATCCTACAATGAGCAGTTCTTC.